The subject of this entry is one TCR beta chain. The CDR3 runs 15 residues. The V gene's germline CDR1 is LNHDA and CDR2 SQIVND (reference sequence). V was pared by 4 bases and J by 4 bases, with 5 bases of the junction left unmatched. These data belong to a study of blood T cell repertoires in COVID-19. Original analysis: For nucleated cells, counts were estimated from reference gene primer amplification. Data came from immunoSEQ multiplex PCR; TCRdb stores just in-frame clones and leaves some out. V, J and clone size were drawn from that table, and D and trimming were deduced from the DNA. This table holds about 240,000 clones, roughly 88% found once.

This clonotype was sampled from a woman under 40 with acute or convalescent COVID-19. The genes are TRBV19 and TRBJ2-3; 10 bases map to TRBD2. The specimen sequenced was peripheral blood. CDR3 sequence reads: CASSSLAGVADTQYF. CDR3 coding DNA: TGTGCCAGTAGTAGTCTAGCGGGAGTCGCAGATACGCAGTATTTT.